This T cell receptor beta chain emerged from a study of CD8+ T cells in alopecia areata. The V end lost 4 bases, the J end lost 5 bases, and 6 bases lay between the germline ends. The germline CDR1 and CDR2 sequences are MNHEY and SMNVEV (reference sequence). The length of the CDR3 is 11 residues. As concerns this clone: The antigen is not known.

As the sequencing template, cDNA was produced by extracting RNA and reverse transcribing it. Data came from immunoSEQ multiplex PCR; TCRdb stores just in-frame clones and leaves some out. The sample shows under 150,000 clones, about 46% of them seen only once. From alopecia areata patients, lesional scalp punch biopsies and peripheral blood were collected. The study's findings and limits: Elevated clonality characterized lesional scalp relative to normal scalp, particularly in alopecia totalis/universalis. Sequencing of scalp samples also captures resident alphabeta T cells of normal skin.

The TCR sequence derives from a human donor with alopecia areata. Sequenced material: NKG2D-low CD8+ T cells sorted from blood. The rearrangement uses TRBV27 and TRBJ2-7; no definite D call. CDR3 sequence (DNA): TGTGCCAGCAGTTCCTTTGACGAGCAGTACTTC. Its protein product is CASSSFDEQYF.